What follows are 32 T cell receptor beta chains derived from one specimen sequenced in a study of cytomegalovirus exposure and HLA in healthy donors. The primer mix had 60 Vbeta and 13 Jbeta primers. Method: immunoSEQ multiplex PCR; TCRdb's copy keeps in-frame clones and lacks some. Seen here are 100,000 or so clones, about 80% observed once, and the top ten hold 2% to 2.5%. Material: PBMCs. The receptors shown here come from a man aged 25-45 years in good health and CMV-seronegative.

CDR3 DNA: TGTGCCAGCAGCTTACCCGCGGGAGCTTCTCGTCCCTACGAGCAGTACTTC. It translates to CASSLPAGASRPYEQYF. The chain couples TRBV7-2 to TRBJ2-7; 7 bases line up with TRBD2. CDR3 length: 17 residues. The germline V gene encodes CDR1 SGHTA and CDR2 FQGNSA. The V gene end was trimmed by 2 bases and the J gene end by 2 bases; junction bases not matched to a gene: 12. Supplemented by reference TRBV7-2 and TRBJ2-7, the full variable domain reads GAGVSQSPSNKVTEKGKDVELRCDPISGHTALYWYRQSLGQGLEFLIYFQGNSAPDKSGLPSDRFSAERTGGSVSTLTIQRTQQEDSAVYLCASSLPAGASRPYEQYFGPGTRLTVT.

This clone appeared many times. The chain has TRBV7-2 and TRBJ2-1; 7 nucleotides agree with TRBD2. V was pared by 8 bases and J by 2 bases, with 6 bases of the junction left unmatched. This CDR3 has 14 amino acids. From germline, CDR1 is SGHTA and CDR2 FQGNSA. DNA of the CDR3: TGTGCCAGCGGCGTGGGAGGGACCTACAATGAGCAGTTCTTC. It codes for CASGVGGTYNEQFF.

The V gene is TRBV5-1, the J gene TRBJ2-3, with 8 bases fitting TRBD2. The V segment lost 5 bases and the J segment 4 bases; nucleotides outside the gene matches: 12. CDR1 and CDR2 from the germline V gene are SGHRS and YFSETQ. This CDR3 comprises 16 residues. The CDR3 DNA follows: TGCGCCAGCAGTTCCCTAGCGGGTGATAACTCAGATACGCAGTATTTT. This encodes CASSSLAGDNSDTQYF.

DNA of the CDR3: TGTGCCAGCAGCTTAGCTTCCCTTAACGAGCAGTACTTC. Translated, it gives CASSLASLNEQYF. The chain carries TRBV13 and TRBJ2-7, with D unresolved. The CDR3 has 13 residues. Germline CDR1 is PRHDT and CDR2 is FYEKMQ (reference sequence). V was clipped by 1 base and J by 5 bases, with 9 bases between them.

This clone has just a few counts. For the CDR3, the DNA is TGTGCCAGCAGTTTAGCCAGGGGGCAACGCGCTTTCTTT. Protein: CASSLARGQRAFF. The chain couples TRBV28 to TRBJ1-1, with 8 bases matching TRBD1. The CDR3 totals 13 residues. With V trimmed by 2 bases and J by 11 bases, 7 bases remained unmatched. The germline V gene has CDR1 MDHEN and CDR2 SYDVKM.

The chain uses TRBV5-1 and TRBJ2-7; 9 bases line up with TRBD1. V dropped 8 bases and J dropped 7; count of bases not matched to a gene: 16. CDR1 SGHRS and CDR2 YFSETQ come from the germline V gene. The CDR3 runs 15 residues. The CDR3 DNA follows: TGCGCCAGTAGTAGGCCGGGACAGGGCAGCTTGGAGCAGTACTTC. Translating it yields CASSRPGQGSLEQYF.

The V gene is TRBV4-3, the J gene TRBJ1-5, with TRBD1 matching 7 bases. CDR3 length: 15 residues. Germline V gene data show CDR1 as LGHNA and CDR2 as YSLEER. After removal of 1 base from V and 4 bases from J, the junction contained 4 bases not matched to a gene. DNA for the CDR3: TGCGCCAGCAGCCAAGCTCCGACAGGGAATCAGCCCCAGCATTTT. This translates into CASSQAPTGNQPQHF.

In this sample, this clone turned up once. The chain recombines TRBV9 with TRBJ1-3; weak D call: TRBD1 (6 bases). V was shortened by 0 bases and J by 6 bases, with 16 bases between the two germline ends. Looked up from germline, CDR1 is SGDLS and CDR2 is YYNGEE. This CDR3 has 16 residues. The CDR3 here is CASSVDPGTISNTIYF. Written as DNA, the CDR3 is TGTGCCAGCAGCGTAGACCCAGGGACAATATCAAACACCATATATTTT.

This rearrangement joins TRBV7-2 to TRBJ2-5, with a possible D match to TRBD2 (6 bases). Germline V lookup: CDR1 SGHTA, CDR2 FQGNSA. V lost 3 bases and J lost 2, with 13 bases in between. This CDR3 has 15 amino acids. CDR3: CASSFSSALQETQYF. For the CDR3, the DNA is TGTGCCAGCAGCTTCTCTAGCGCTCTACAAGAGACCCAGTACTTC.

The chain uses TRBV27 and TRBJ1-1; 8 bases are a match to TRBD1. The CDR3 is 14 amino acids. The V segment lost 3 bases and the J segment 2 bases; nucleotides outside the gene matches: 2. Per the germline V gene, CDR1 is MNHEY and CDR2 is SMNVEV (reference sequence). The CDR3, as DNA: TGTGCCAGCAGTTTCGACAGGGGCAACACTGAAGCTTTCTTT. Amino acids: CASSFDRGNTEAFF.

The J gene is TRBJ1-2, the V gene TRBV29-1, with D possibly being TRBD1 (5 bases). This CDR3 region has 15 residues. From germline, CDR1 is SQVTM and CDR2 ANQGSEA. The ends were cut back, 0 bases at V and 7 bases at J, with 18 bases in the middle. Here the CDR3 reads CSVEDAGVGARGYTF. The CDR3 nucleotides are TGCAGCGTTGAAGATGCGGGGGTCGGGGCGCGTGGCTACACCTTC.

The chain uses TRBV18 and TRBJ1-1; tentatively, D is TRBD1 (6 bases). The ends were cut back, 5 bases at V and 4 bases at J, with 14 bases in the middle. CDR3 length equals 14 residues. CDR1 is KGHSH, CDR2 LQKENI, per germline. The CDR3: CASSVRDTGTEAFF. CDR3 coding DNA: TGTGCCAGCTCAGTGAGGGACACAGGCACTGAAGCTTTCTTT.

The chain uses TRBV5-5 and TRBJ1-1; no clear D gene. The V gene lost 0 bases and the J gene lost 6 bases, with 12 bases spanning the gap. Per the germline V gene, CDR1 is SGHKS and CDR2 is YYEKEE (reference sequence). CDR3 length: 14 amino acids. The CDR3 sequence is CASSLVFGRAEAFF. CDR3 coding DNA: TGTGCCAGCAGCTTGGTCTTCGGGAGGGCTGAAGCTTTCTTT.

The chain has TRBV29-1 and TRBJ1-1; D unresolved. The CDR3 has 13 amino acids. Trimming pared 7 bases from V and 3 bases from J, leaving 15 bases between. Germline assignment: CDR1 SQVTM and CDR2 ANQGSEA. Written as DNA, the CDR3 is TGCAGCGCCGTCGGGAATCGCGACACTGAAGCTTTCTTT. Translation gives CSAVGNRDTEAFF.

This CDR3 is CASSAGQGPSPLHF. The CDR3 DNA follows: TGTGCCAGTAGTGCGGGACAGGGTCCTTCACCCCTCCACTTT. The V and J genes are TRBV19 and TRBJ1-6; 9 nucleotides align to TRBD1. Germline V gene lookup returns CDR1 LNHDA and CDR2 SQIVND (reference sequence). Trimming removed 5 bases from V and 9 bases from J; junction bases left unmatched: 5. The CDR3 spans 14 residues. Based on the CDR3 plus reference TRBV19 and TRBJ1-6, the full variable domain is DGGITQSPKYLFRKEGQNVTLSCEQNLNHDAMYWYRQDPGQGLRLIYYSQIVNDFQKGDIAEGYSVSREKKESFPLTVTSAQKNPTAFYLCASSAGQGPSPLHFGNGTRLTVT.

The chain employs TRBV6-6 and TRBJ2-7; TRBD1 aligns across 7 bases. V was pared by 6 bases and J by 6 bases, with 11 bases of the junction left unmatched. This CDR3 is built from 14 residues. Germline V gives CDR1 MNHNY, CDR2 SVGAGI (reference sequence). The chain's CDR3 is CASRQKLGQAEQYF. The CDR3 bases are TGTGCCAGCAGGCAAAAACTAGGACAGGCCGAGCAGTACTTC.

This clone was counted a single time. The rearrangement links TRBV5-1 to TRBJ1-2; D remains unclear. Germline V gene sequence: CDR1 SGHRS, CDR2 YFSETQ. The CDR3 contains 14 residues. Trimming pared 2 bases from V and 6 bases from J, leaving 14 bases between. CDR3 in amino acids: CASSFEQIEDGYTF. CDR3 nucleotide sequence: TGCGCCAGCAGCTTCGAACAGATTGAAGATGGCTACACCTTC.

V and J are TRBV6-4 and TRBJ1-4; D is possibly TRBD1 (6 bases). Per the germline V gene, CDR1 is MRHNA and CDR2 is SNTAGT. The V gene lost 2 bases and the J gene lost 4 bases, with 20 bases spanning the gap. This CDR3 spans 18 amino acids. CDR3 loop: CASSDPRGRGSYNEKLFF. CDR3 bases: TGTGCCAGCAGTGACCCTCGGGGCAGGGGTAGCTATAATGAAAAACTGTTTTTT.

The J gene is TRBJ1-2, the V gene TRBV19, with 9 nucleotides matching TRBD1. V gave up 8 bases and J gave up 3 bases; unmatched junction bases: 10. CDR3 size: 15 residues. Germline V gives CDR1 LNHDA, CDR2 SQIVND (reference sequence). The DNA for the CDR3 is TGTGCCAGTCGCGGGACAGGGAAGGGGTACTATGGCTACACCTTC. It encodes CASRGTGKGYYGYTF.

Only one count was recorded for this clone. The chain recombines TRBV5-1 with TRBJ2-7; TRBD1 agrees at 7 bases. The length of the CDR3 is 15 residues. Germline V gene sequence: CDR1 SGHRS, CDR2 YFSETQ. Trimming at V came to 0 bases and at J to 7 bases, leaving 10 bases not matched to a gene. CDR3 in amino acids: CASSLDSRQGGEQYF. CDR3 bases: TGCGCCAGCAGCTTGGATTCGAGACAGGGTGGGGAGCAGTACTTC.

This clone has just a few counts. The chain uses TRBV18 and TRBJ2-2; perhaps TRBD1 as D (6 bases). Germline V lookup: CDR1 KGHSH, CDR2 LQKENI. The CDR3 has 16 amino acids. V was trimmed by 3 bases and J by 2 bases, leaving 13 bases between them. The CDR3 loop reads CASSPMGTSNTGELFF. Written as DNA, the CDR3 is TGTGCCAGCTCACCGATGGGGACAAGTAACACCGGGGAGCTGTTTTTT. Full variable domain (outside the CDR3, taken from reference TRBV18 and TRBJ2-2): NAGVMQNPRHLVRRRGQEARLRCSPMKGHSHVYWYRQLPEEGLKFMVYLQKENIIDESGMPKERFSAEFPKEGPSILRIQQVVRGDSAAYFCASSPMGTSNTGELFFGEGSRLTVL.

This clone has a handful of counts. V usage is TRBV7-2 and J usage is TRBJ2-6, with D unresolved. Deletions cut 1 base from V and 4 bases from J, with 11 bases between. Looked up from germline, CDR1 is SGHTA and CDR2 is FQGNSA. The CDR3 has 16 residues. The CDR3 here is CASSLELAPGANVLTF. The CDR3 nucleotides read TGTGCCAGCAGCTTAGAATTAGCTCCCGGGGCCAACGTCCTGACTTTC.

The chain links TRBV6-5 to TRBJ1-1; D ambiguous. This CDR3 region has 14 residues. The V end was cut by 5 bases, the J end by 3 bases, with 13 bases between. CDR1 and CDR2 from the germline V gene are MNHEY and SVGAGI. The CDR3 DNA follows: TGTGCCAGCAGTCCCCGTACGCCGGACACTGAAGCTTTCTTT. Amino acid sequence: CASSPRTPDTEAFF.

The chain carries TRBV6-1 and TRBJ1-5; D uncertain. Germline V CDR1 and CDR2: MNHNS, SASEGT. The CDR3 consists of 15 residues. Trimming took 1 base from V and 1 from J, leaving 8 bases between them. CDR3: CASSEVLSSNQPQHF. The CDR3 region has the DNA TGTGCCAGCAGTGAAGTATTGAGCAGCAATCAGCCCCAGCATTTT.

The rearrangement uses TRBV7-2 and TRBJ2-1; D may be TRBD2 (6 bases). V was cut by 2 bases and J by 0 bases, with 17 bases left in between. Germline V gene lookup returns CDR1 SGHTA and CDR2 FQGNSA. This CDR3 is built from 18 residues. In nucleotides, the CDR3 is TGTGCCAGCAGCTTATGGCCGCGCGGGACGAGCTCCTACAATGAGCAGTTCTTC. The encoded protein is CASSLWPRGTSSYNEQFF.

The rearrangement uses TRBV5-1 and TRBJ2-3, with TRBD2 identical over 10 bases. V lost 0 bases, J lost 4 bases, and 5 bases stayed unmatched. Germline V lookup: CDR1 SGHRS, CDR2 YFSETQ. This CDR3 spans 16 amino acids. CDR3 bases: TGCGCCAGCAGCTTGGCGCTAGCGGGAGTCGCAGATACGCAGTATTTT. Amino acids: CASSLALAGVADTQYF. The whole variable domain, filled in from reference TRBV5-1 and TRBJ2-3, reads KAGVTQTPRYLIKTRGQQVTLSCSPISGHRSVSWYQQTPGQGLQFLFEYFSETQRNKGNFPGRFSGRQFSNSRSEMNVSTLELGDSALYLCASSLALAGVADTQYFGPGTRLTVL.

The genes are TRBV6-5 and TRBJ2-3, with 8 positions matching TRBD1. The V and J ends lost 4 bases and 0 bases, in that order; junction bases with no gene match: 3. This CDR3 is 15 amino acids long. The germline CDR1 and CDR2 sequences are MNHEY and SVGAGI. The CDR3 DNA sequence: TGTGCCAGCAGTTCCTGGGACAGGAGCACAGATACGCAGTATTTT. Translation gives CASSSWDRSTDTQYF.

This clone was seen once. The chain uses TRBV6-1 and TRBJ2-1; D possibly corresponds to TRBD2 (5 bases). This CDR3 has 16 amino acids. Deletions cut 2 bases from V and 9 bases from J, with 20 bases between. The germline gives CDR1 MNHNS, CDR2 SASEGT. The CDR3 here is CASSELAGTAWGEQFF. The CDR3 nucleotides read TGTGCCAGCAGTGAACTGGCGGGTACCGCCTGGGGTGAGCAGTTCTTC.

The chain uses TRBV28 and TRBJ2-2; 7 bases are shared with TRBD1. Germline-derived CDR1 and CDR2 are MDHEN and SYDVKM. Trimming at V came to 6 bases and at J to 5 bases, leaving 0 bases not matched to a gene. The CDR3 sequence is 12 residues long. The CDR3 region has the DNA TGTGCCAGCAGGACAGGGACCGGGGAGCTGTTTTTT. This gives the protein CASRTGTGELFF.

The V call is TRBV6-5, the J call TRBJ1-4, with TRBD1 matching 8 bases. This CDR3 comprises 14 residues. Germline lookup yields CDR1 MNHEY and CDR2 SVGAGI. V was pared by 5 bases and J by 6 bases, with 5 bases of the junction left unmatched. The CDR3 DNA reads TGTGCCAGCAGTACCGACAGGGGCGATGAAAAACTGTTTTTT. Translating it yields CASSTDRGDEKLFF.

The chain recombines TRBV5-1 with TRBJ2-5; TRBD1 aligns across 8 bases. Germline V CDR1 and CDR2: SGHRS, YFSETQ. The trim removed 5 bases at V and 5 bases at J, leaving 14 bases unmatched. CDR3 length: 16 residues. The CDR3 bases are TGCGCCAGCAGATCCACACCAGGGGGCGAGTCGGAGACCCAGTACTTC. This codes for CASRSTPGGESETQYF.

This chain joins TRBV29-1 and TRBJ1-1; 7 bases map to TRBD1. This CDR3 has 12 residues. Germline values: CDR1 SQVTM, CDR2 ANQGSEA. The trim removed 6 bases at V and 3 bases at J, leaving 4 bases unmatched. The DNA of the CDR3 is TGCAGCGTATACGACAGGGACACTGAAGCTTTCTTT. It translates to CSVYDRDTEAFF.